This TCR beta chain was retrieved from a study of CD8+ T cells in alopecia areata. Regarding the study as a whole: A great number of expanded lesional clones endured in scalp and blood during tofacitinib.

As concerns this clone: Its antigen is still unknown.

The authors extracted RNA and reverse transcribed it into cDNA as the sequencing template. Data came from immunoSEQ multiplex PCR; TCRdb stores just in-frame clones and leaves some out. This table has 100,000 to 140,000 clones, over 80% appearing once. Looked up from germline, CDR1 is SEHNR and CDR2 is FQNEAQ (reference sequence). Trimming took 5 bases from V and 3 from J; bases not matched to a gene: 12. The CDR3 extends over 16 amino acids. Treatment: oral pan-JAK inhibitor, 5-10 mg twice daily. This chain joins TRBV7-9 and TRBJ2-7, with 8 bases identical to TRBD2. The starting material was CD8+ T cells sorted from blood, obtained at week 24, from a patient treated with tofacitinib. This receptor was identified in a human donor with alopecia areata. The CDR3 sequence: CASSEISSGSFYEQYF. The CDR3 bases are TGTGCCAGCAGCGAGATCTCTAGCGGGTCATTCTACGAGCAGTACTTC.